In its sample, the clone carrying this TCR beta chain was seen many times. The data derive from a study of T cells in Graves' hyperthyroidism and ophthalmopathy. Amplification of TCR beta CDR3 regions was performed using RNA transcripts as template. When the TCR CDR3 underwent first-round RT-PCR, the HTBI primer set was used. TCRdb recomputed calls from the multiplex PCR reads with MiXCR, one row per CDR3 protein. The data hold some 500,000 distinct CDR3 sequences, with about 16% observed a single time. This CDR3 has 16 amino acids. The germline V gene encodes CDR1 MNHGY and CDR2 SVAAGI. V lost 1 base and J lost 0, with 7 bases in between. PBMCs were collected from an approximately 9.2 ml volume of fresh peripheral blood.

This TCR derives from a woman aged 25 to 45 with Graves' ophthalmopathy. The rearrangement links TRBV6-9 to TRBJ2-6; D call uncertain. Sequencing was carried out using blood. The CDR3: CASSYLILSGANVLTF. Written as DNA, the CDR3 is TGTGCCAGCAGTTATTTGATCCTCTCTGGGGCCAACGTCCTGACTTTC.